Following are 3 T cell receptor beta chains from one sample sequenced in a study of early T cells in non-severe SARS-CoV-2 infection (dated by TCRdb to about 2021). To prepare the library, 5' RACE was applied. The sequencer listed for this sample is NextSeq 500. TCRdb cleaned the public reads at Q25 with fastp, built clones with MiXCR and kept in-frame beta chains. Identical CDR3 proteins give one entry, which carries the most common genes and DNA. Across this sample there are around 56,000 distinct CDR3 sequences, with roughly 7.1% seen only once. 10% to 13% of the sample comes from the top ten. Sequencing was performed on whole blood, taken at baseline. These receptors were taken from an adult who was a healthcare worker with PCR-confirmed SARS-CoV-2 infection or an uninfected control (not recorded which).

This clonotype showed up many times. V gene TRBV7-6 combines with J gene TRBJ2-7; 11 bases are shared with TRBD2. The CDR3 has 17 amino acids. Trimming removed 0 bases from V and 2 bases from J; junction bases left unmatched: 6. Germline CDR1 and CDR2: SGHVS and FNYEAQ. CDR3 amino acids: CASSLALVAGGPYEQYF. For the CDR3, the DNA is TGTGCCAGCAGCTTAGCGTTGGTAGCGGGAGGGCCCTACGAGCAGTACTTC.

This clonotype turned up a few times. This chain joins TRBV11-3 and TRBJ2-7; D unclear. CDR1 and CDR2 from the germline V gene are SGHNT and YENEEA. The CDR3 has 14 amino acids. V was cut by 1 base and J by 3 bases, with 10 bases left in between. CDR3 in DNA: TGTGCCAGCAGCTTAGTTTTCGGATACTACGAGCAGTACTTC. This codes for CASSLVFGYYEQYF.

The table lists this clonotype with many counts. V gene TRBV20-1 combines with J gene TRBJ2-1, with TRBD2 matching 11 bases. This CDR3 has 15 amino acids. Germline CDR1 is DFQATT and CDR2 is SNEGSKA (reference sequence). The trim removed 4 bases at V and 6 bases at J, leaving 8 bases unmatched. In DNA form, the CDR3 reads TGCAGTGCTACCCCACCGCTAGCGGGAGGCAATGAGCAGTTCTTC. It encodes CSATPPLAGGNEQFF.